This entry features one TCR beta chain sequence. This sample is drawn from a study of OX40 agonist ivuxolimab in advanced cancers. This table comes from immunoSEQ multiplex PCR, and its TCRdb copy is limited to in-frame clones, with some not included. The sample consists of tens of thousands of clones, approximately 79% of them appearing once. CDR1 SNHLY and CDR2 FYNNEI come from the germline V gene. Trimming took off 6 bases at V and 3 bases at J, with 6 bases between the two ends. There are 11 residues in the CDR3. This sequence joins TRBV2 and TRBJ2-7; D gene ambiguous. The sample consisted of CD4+ or CD8+ T cells sorted from blood, taken in a trial of the OX40 agonist ivuxolimab. The origin of this receptor is an adult with an advanced solid tumor such as melanoma, head and neck, liver or kidney cancer. The CDR3 protein is CASSDNYEQYF. The CDR3 nucleotides read TGTGCCAGCAGCGACAACTACGAGCAGTACTTC.